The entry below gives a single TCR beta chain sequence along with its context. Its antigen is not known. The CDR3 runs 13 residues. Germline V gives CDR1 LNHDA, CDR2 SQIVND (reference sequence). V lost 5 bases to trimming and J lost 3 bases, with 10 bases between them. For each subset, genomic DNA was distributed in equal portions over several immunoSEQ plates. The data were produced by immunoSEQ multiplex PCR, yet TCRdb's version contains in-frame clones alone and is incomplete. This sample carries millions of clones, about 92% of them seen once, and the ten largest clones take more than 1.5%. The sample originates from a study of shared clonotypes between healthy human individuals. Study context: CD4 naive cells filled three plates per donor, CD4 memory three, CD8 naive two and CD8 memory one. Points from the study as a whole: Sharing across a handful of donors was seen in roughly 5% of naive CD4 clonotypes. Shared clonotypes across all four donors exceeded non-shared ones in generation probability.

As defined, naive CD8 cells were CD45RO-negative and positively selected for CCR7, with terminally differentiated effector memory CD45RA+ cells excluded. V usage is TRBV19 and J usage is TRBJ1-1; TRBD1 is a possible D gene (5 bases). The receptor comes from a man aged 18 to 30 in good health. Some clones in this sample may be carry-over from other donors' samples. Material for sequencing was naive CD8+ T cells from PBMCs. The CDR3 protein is CASSLTEDTEAFF. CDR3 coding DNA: TGTGCCAGTAGTTTGACAGAGGACACTGAAGCTTTCTTT.